The 24 T cell receptor beta chains in this list originate from one sample, sequenced in a study of blood T cells in healthy people across ages. The use of a sample-barcoded 5' primer and a J-beta primer mix characterized a second PCR of 7 to 11 cycles. From the 5' RACE reads, TCRdb called clonotypes with MiXCR, one entry per CDR3 protein. The sample includes about 620,000 distinct CDR3 sequences, 40% to 65% of them seen just once. The sequencing input was blood. These receptors were collected from a woman at least 80 years old in good health.

As for this clonotype: A read error is possible here, since a much larger clone lies one base away. The chain employs TRBV28 and TRBJ2-4; D might be TRBD2 (6 bases). The J call may not be correct, given that the DNA end is closer to TRBJ2-7. Per the germline V gene, CDR1 is MDHEN and CDR2 is SYDVKM. This CDR3 has 15 amino acids. The chain's CDR3 is CASSSLGDSLYEQYF. For the CDR3, the DNA is TGTGCCAGCAGTTCCCTGGGGGACTCCCTCTACGAGCAGTACTTC.

The rearrangement joins TRBV11-3 to TRBJ2-1; D not certain. The V gene lost 4 bases and the J gene lost 5 bases, with 9 bases spanning the gap. The germline gives CDR1 SGHNT, CDR2 YENEEA. This CDR3 is built from 13 residues. The CDR3 protein is CASSSQLNNEQFF. The CDR3 nucleotides read TGTGCCAGCAGCTCCCAGCTAAACAATGAGCAGTTCTTC.

In regard to this clonotype: It may be a read error: a sequence one base away is much more abundant. The chain uses TRBV18 and TRBJ2-1; D uncertain. Germline CDR1 KGHSH, CDR2 LQKENI. The V gene lost 6 bases and the J gene lost 13 bases, with 19 bases spanning the gap. This CDR3 has 13 residues. CDR3 sequence (DNA): TGTGCCAGCTCTGCGGCAAGTCAAGAGACCCAGTTCTTC. Encoded protein: CASSAASQETQFF.

The table lists this clonotype with many counts. V is TRBV4-1 and J is TRBJ1-2; the D is unclear. The CDR3 is 15 amino acids. Germline values: CDR1 MGHRA, CDR2 YSYEKL. Trimming cost V 3 bases and J 2 bases, with 13 bases left between them. CDR3 sequence reads: CASSQAGGNNYGYTF. The CDR3, as DNA: TGCGCCAGCAGCCAGGCCGGCGGGAACAACTATGGCTACACCTTC.

This sequence joins TRBV7-9 and TRBJ1-6; D is unclear. The CDR3 covers 12 residues. Germline CDR1 and CDR2: SEHNR and FQNEAQ (reference sequence). Trimming stripped 5 bases from V and 8 bases from J, with 7 bases between. The CDR3 region has the DNA TGTGCCAGCAGCCACGATGATTCACCCCTCCACTTT. Translated: CASSHDDSPLHF.

This clonotype turned up a few times. The chain couples TRBV3-1 to TRBJ1-2, with a tentative D call TRBD1 (6 bases). The CDR3 has 13 amino acids. The V end lost 4 bases, the J end lost 5 bases, and 11 bases lay between the germline ends. Germline values: CDR1 LGHDT, CDR2 YNNKEL (reference sequence). CDR3 sequence reads: CASSPDSRYGYTF. CDR3 bases: TGTGCCAGCAGCCCGGACAGCCGTTATGGCTACACCTTC.

This clonotype was detected only once. The rearrangement uses TRBV5-1 and TRBJ2-5; D ambiguous. CDR1 and CDR2 from the germline V gene are SGHRS and YFSETQ. The germline V and J ends were trimmed by 4 bases and 0 bases, with 16 bases remaining between them. This CDR3 has 16 residues. The CDR3: CASSLFFGRYQETQYF. DNA of the CDR3: TGCGCCAGCAGCCTATTTTTCGGTCGGTACCAAGAGACCCAGTACTTC.

This clonotype showed up many times. This sequence joins TRBV4-1 and TRBJ2-5, with a weak D call TRBD1 (5 bases). Trimming removed 0 bases from V and 4 bases from J, with 9 bases in between. Germline assignment: CDR1 MGHRA and CDR2 YSYEKL. The CDR3 has 14 residues. CDR3 DNA sequence: TGCGCCAGCAGCCAAGATAAGGGGCCAGAGACCCAGTACTTC. Residues: CASSQDKGPETQYF.

The V call is TRBV7-7, the J call TRBJ2-7, with 9 bases fitting TRBD1. The J call may be wrong; the DNA end is better matched by TRBJ2-5. Per germline, CDR1 SSHAT and CDR2 FNYEAQ (reference sequence). The CDR3 runs 16 residues. CDR3 region: CASSSSLTGGGETQYF. CDR3 in DNA: TGTGCCAGCAGCTCAAGTCTGACAGGGGGTGGGGAGACCCAGTACTTC.

The V gene is TRBV20-1, the J gene TRBJ2-3; possible D gene TRBD2, 6 bases. The germline V and J ends were trimmed by 6 bases and 6 bases, with 16 bases remaining between them. Germline V CDR1 and CDR2: DFQATT, SNEGSKA (reference sequence). The CDR3 is 13 residues long. CDR3 residues: CSAGTSPRDTQYF. CDR3 DNA: TGCAGTGCCGGGACTTCCCCCCGGGATACGCAGTATTTT.

Worth noting for this clonotype: A read error is possible here, since a much larger clone lies one base away. This chain uses TRBV27 with TRBJ2-3; D remains unclear. CDR1 is MNHEY and CDR2 is SMNVEV in the germline V gene (reference sequence). The CDR3 has 15 residues. DNA for the CDR3: TGTGCCGGCAGTTTGCGGCCCCTAAGCACAGATACGCAGTATTTT. Its translation: CAGSLRPLSTDTQYF.

The table lists this clonotype with many counts. The chain joins TRBV12-3 or TRBV12-4 to TRBJ2-3, with 10 bases that match TRBD2. The junction had 10 bases not matched to a gene; V was cut back by 7 bases and J by 6 bases. The CDR3 has 15 amino acids. The CDR3 DNA follows: TGTGCCAGCATACCTAGCGGGAGTAAATACGATACGCAGTATTTT. Residues: CASIPSGSKYDTQYF.

This sequence joins TRBV21-1 and TRBJ2-4; the table gives TRBD2 as D, unverified against the DNA. TRBV21-1 is a pseudogene. The CDR3 is 13 amino acids. In DNA, the CDR3 is TGTGCCAGCAGCAAAGGCGGGGTCGACATTCAGTACTTC. Protein: CASSKGGVDIQYF.

This clonotype came up many times. This chain connects TRBV4-2 to TRBJ2-7; D is unclear. Trimming took off 1 base at V and 4 bases at J, with 8 bases between the two ends. Germline loops: CDR1 LGHNA, CDR2 YNFKEQ. The CDR3 is 13 amino acids. The CDR3 sequence is CASSQVPGYEQYF. In DNA, the CDR3 is TGTGCCAGCAGCCAAGTTCCAGGTTACGAGCAGTACTTC.

The rearrangement links TRBV25-1 to TRBJ2-1; D not certain. The CDR3 covers 13 residues. Per the germline V gene, CDR1 is MGHDK and CDR2 is SYGVNS. The V gene lost 1 base and the J gene lost 4 bases, with 5 bases spanning the gap. The CDR3 here is CASSESEYNEQFF. The CDR3 DNA reads as TGTGCCAGCAGTGAATCGGAGTACAATGAGCAGTTCTTC.

The gene calls are TRBV5-1 and TRBJ2-1; 12 nucleotides match TRBD2. Per the germline V gene, CDR1 is SGHRS and CDR2 is YFSETQ. The CDR3 consists of 19 residues. Trimming cost V 4 bases and J 3 bases; bases outside gene matches: 14. DNA for the CDR3: TGCGCCAGCAGCCTGGCCGGGACTAGCGGGCCAATAGGCTACAATGAGCAGTTCTTC. Translated, it gives CASSLAGTSGPIGYNEQFF. The full variable domain, with the rest looked up from reference TRBV5-1 and TRBJ2-1, is KAGVTQTPRYLIKTRGQQVTLSCSPISGHRSVSWYQQTPGQGLQFLFEYFSETQRNKGNFPGRFSGRQFSNSRSEMNVSTLELGDSALYLCASSLAGTSGPIGYNEQFFGPGTRLTVL.

The V call is TRBV9, the J call TRBJ2-5; D may be TRBD1 (6 bases). Trimming pared 4 bases from V and 1 base from J, leaving 11 bases between. CDR3 size: 14 residues. CDR1 and CDR2 from the germline V gene are SGDLS and YYNGEE. CDR3 coding DNA: TGTGCCAGCAGCCCCCGGACAGCCCAAGAGACCCAGTACTTC. Its translation: CASSPRTAQETQYF.

This chain uses TRBV7-9 with TRBJ2-6; D not resolved. The CDR3 has 15 amino acids. From germline, CDR1 is SEHNR and CDR2 FQNEAQ (reference sequence). Trimming stripped 5 bases from V and 4 bases from J, with 12 bases between. The CDR3 loop is CASSTVSGGANVLTF. DNA of the CDR3: TGTGCCAGCAGCACAGTCTCTGGAGGGGCCAACGTCCTGACTTTC.

This CDR3 reads CASSTGTGGYF. In DNA form, the CDR3 reads TGTGCCAGCAGTACTGGGACAGGGGGGTACTTC. The J gene is TRBJ2-7, the V gene TRBV12-3 or TRBV12-4; 11 nucleotides align to TRBD1. J lost 12 bases, V lost 5 bases, and 3 bases had no gene match. This CDR3 has 11 amino acids.

The V gene is TRBV3-1, the J gene TRBJ1-3, with a tentative D call TRBD1 (5 bases). With 0 bases removed from V and 0 bases from J, the gap between germline ends came to 6 bases. The germline V gene encodes CDR1 LGHDT and CDR2 YNNKEL (reference sequence). This CDR3 is 15 amino acids long. The CDR3 region is CASSQEGRSGNTIYF. The CDR3 coding sequence is TGTGCCAGCAGCCAAGAGGGGCGCTCTGGAAACACCATATATTTT.

The chain is built from TRBV6-2 or TRBV6-3 and TRBJ1-2; the D is unclear. V lost 2 bases to trimming and J lost 4 bases, with 14 bases between them. Per germline, CDR1 MNHEY and CDR2 SVGEGT. The CDR3 contains 15 residues. The CDR3 loop reads CASSYETRQPYGYTF. CDR3 bases: TGTGCCAGCAGTTACGAGACTCGGCAGCCCTATGGCTACACCTTC.

This clonotype occurred many times. V is TRBV6-4 and J is TRBJ2-3, with D tentatively TRBD1 (5 bases). V was shortened by 2 bases and J by 1 base, with 7 bases between the two germline ends. Germline assignment: CDR1 MRHNA and CDR2 SNTAGT. This CDR3 is 14 amino acids long. The chain's CDR3 is CASSDQGRTDTQYF. Written as DNA, the CDR3 is TGTGCCAGCAGTGACCAGGGTCGCACAGATACGCAGTATTTT.

The chain carries TRBV5-6 and TRBJ1-6; no clear D gene. The CDR3 is 15 residues long. The germline CDR1 and CDR2 sequences are SGHDT and YYEEEE. Trimming left V 0 bases short and J 10 bases short, with 14 bases between. CDR3 sequence: CASSLGRAGWSPLHF. The CDR3 DNA follows: TGTGCCAGCAGCTTGGGACGTGCGGGCTGGTCACCCCTCCACTTT.

The sample holds many counts of this clonotype. The chain recombines TRBV27 with TRBJ2-1, with D possibly being TRBD1 (5 bases). There are 16 residues in the CDR3. V was clipped by 4 bases and J by 3 bases, with 16 bases between them. Germline CDR1 MNHEY, CDR2 SMNVEV (reference sequence). CDR3 loop: CASSSQQVLGYNEQFF. The DNA of the CDR3 is TGTGCCAGCAGTTCTCAACAGGTTTTGGGCTACAATGAGCAGTTCTTC.